This T cell receptor (beta chain) was found in a study of blood T cell repertoires in COVID-19. Study in general: Sources were T cells, B-cell-depleted T cells, or PBMCs; the material itself was cDNA or gDNA.

Source study methods: Cell counts per sample came from amplifying reference gene primers. Sequencing used immunoSEQ multiplex PCR; TCRdb keeps in-frame clones, though not all of them. That table gives V, J and clone size, and the DNA gave D and trimming. The table lists some 150,000 clones, 80% to 90% of them singletons, with about 8.9% in the top ten. Source material: peripheral blood. This clonotype was obtained from a woman aged 50 to 60 with acute or convalescent COVID-19.

The CDR3 DNA follows: TGTGCCAGCAGTCTTAATGAGCAGTTCTTC. The encoded protein is CASSLNEQFF. The chain links TRBV28 to TRBJ2-1; D is unresolved. The germline V gene encodes CDR1 MDHEN and CDR2 SYDVKM. The length of the CDR3 is 10 residues. V was clipped by 5 bases and J by 7 bases, with 3 bases between them. The entire variable domain, with the rest obtained from reference TRBV28 and TRBJ2-1, is as follows: DVKVTQSSRYLVKRTGEKVFLECVQDMDHENMFWYRQDPGLGLRLIYFSYDVKMKEKGDIPEGYSVSREKKERFSLILESASTNQTSMYLCASSLNEQFFGPGTRLTVL.